This TCR beta chain was captured by sequencing in a study of T cells in Graves' hyperthyroidism and ophthalmopathy. Study observations and caveats: Classification by a 13 V-J model distinguished ophthalmopathy from stable hyperthyroidism.

The V end was cut by 1 base, the J end by 1 base, with 5 bases between. The CDR3 contains 13 residues. Per the germline V gene, CDR1 is SGHRS and CDR2 is YFSETQ. The patients, who ranged from 18 to 65 in age, presented with newly diagnosed hyperthyroidism lasting under 2 months. This clonotype was observed many times. Its antigen is unidentified. Researchers amplified the TCR beta CDR3 regions from RNA transcripts. The TCR CDR3 was amplified in a first-round RT-PCR using the HTBI primer set. TCRdb processed the multiplex PCR reads anew with MiXCR; each CDR3 protein has one entry. The sample holds about 200,000 distinct CDR3 sequences; 17% are singletons and the top ten take roughly 55%.

The clonotype was recovered from a woman in her forties or fifties with Graves' hyperthyroidism. The chain is built from TRBV5-1 and TRBJ1-2; D gene uncertain. The sequenced sample was blood. The CDR3 reads CASSLSDNYGYTF. The CDR3 DNA is TGCGCCAGCAGCTTGTCCGATAACTATGGCTACACCTTC.